This TCR beta chain derives from a study of T cells in Graves' hyperthyroidism and ophthalmopathy. This clonotype appeared a few times. What it binds is not known. Whole-study results and caveats: Prediction of ophthalmopathy progression came a median around 6 months pre-onset.

Deletions cut 6 bases from V and 7 bases from J, with 13 bases between. The germline gives CDR1 PRHDT, CDR2 FYEKMQ (reference sequence). The CDR3 is 14 amino acids. Researchers amplified the TCR beta CDR3 regions from RNA transcripts. During a first-round RT-PCR of the TCR CDR3, the HTBI primer set was used. TCRdb re-analysed the multiplex PCR reads in MiXCR, keeping a single row per CDR3 protein. Of around 530,000 distinct CDR3 sequences listed, more than 15% were seen once; the top ten hold approximately 16%. This sequence originates from a woman aged 18 to 35 with Graves' ophthalmopathy. V usage is TRBV13 and J usage is TRBJ1-6, with D maybe TRBD1 (5 bases). The specimen was blood. The CDR3 reads CASRGDRQNSPLHF. The CDR3 DNA sequence: TGTGCCAGCAGAGGAGACAGACAAAATTCACCCCTCCACTTT. Full variable domain (remainder filled in from reference TRBV13 and TRBJ1-6): AAGVIQSPRHLIKEKRETATLKCYPIPRHDTVYWYQQGPGQDPQFLISFYEKMQSDKGSIPDRFSAQQFSDYHSELNMSSLELGDSALYFCASRGDRQNSPLHFGNGTRLTVT.